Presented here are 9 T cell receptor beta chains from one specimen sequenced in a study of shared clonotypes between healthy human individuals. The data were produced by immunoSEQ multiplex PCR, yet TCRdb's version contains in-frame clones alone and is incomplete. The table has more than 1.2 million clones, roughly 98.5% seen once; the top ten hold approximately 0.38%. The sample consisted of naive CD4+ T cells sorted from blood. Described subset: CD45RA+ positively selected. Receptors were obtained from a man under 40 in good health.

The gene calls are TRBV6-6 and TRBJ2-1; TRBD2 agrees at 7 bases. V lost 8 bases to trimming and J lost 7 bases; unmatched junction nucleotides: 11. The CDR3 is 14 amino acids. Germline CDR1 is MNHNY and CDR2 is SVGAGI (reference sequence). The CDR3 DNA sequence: TGTGCCAGCGGCTGGGGCAGGGAGGGTAATGAGCAGTTCTTC. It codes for CASGWGREGNEQFF.

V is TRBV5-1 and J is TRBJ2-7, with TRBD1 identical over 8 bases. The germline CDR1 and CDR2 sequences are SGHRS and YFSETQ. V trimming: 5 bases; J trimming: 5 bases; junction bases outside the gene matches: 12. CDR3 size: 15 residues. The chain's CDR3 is CASRAGQGVSNEQYF. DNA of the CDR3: TGCGCCAGCAGAGCCGGACAGGGCGTCTCGAACGAGCAGTACTTC. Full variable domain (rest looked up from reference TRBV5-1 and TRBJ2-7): KAGVTQTPRYLIKTRGQQVTLSCSPISGHRSVSWYQQTPGQGLQFLFEYFSETQRNKGNFPGRFSGRQFSNSRSEMNVSTLELGDSALYLCASRAGQGVSNEQYFGPGTRLTVT.

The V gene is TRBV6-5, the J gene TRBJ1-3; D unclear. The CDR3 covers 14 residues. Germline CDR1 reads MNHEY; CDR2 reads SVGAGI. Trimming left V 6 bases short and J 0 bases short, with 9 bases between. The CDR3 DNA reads TGTGCCAGCAGACCGGGAGGCTCTGGAAACACCATATATTTT. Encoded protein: CASRPGGSGNTIYF.

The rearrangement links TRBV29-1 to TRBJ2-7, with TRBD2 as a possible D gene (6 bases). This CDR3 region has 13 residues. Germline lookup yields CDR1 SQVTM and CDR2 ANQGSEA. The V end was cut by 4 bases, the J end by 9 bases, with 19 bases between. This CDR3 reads CSVVKGTGVGQYF. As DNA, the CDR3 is TGCAGCGTTGTAAAGGGGACGGGGGTAGGGCAGTACTTC.

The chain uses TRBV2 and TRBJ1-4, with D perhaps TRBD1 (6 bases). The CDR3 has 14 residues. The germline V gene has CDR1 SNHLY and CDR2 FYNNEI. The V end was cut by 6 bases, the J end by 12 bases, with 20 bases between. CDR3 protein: CASRDSGQLVQLFF. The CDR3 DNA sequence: TGTGCCAGCAGGGACAGTGGGCAGTTAGTACAACTGTTTTTT.

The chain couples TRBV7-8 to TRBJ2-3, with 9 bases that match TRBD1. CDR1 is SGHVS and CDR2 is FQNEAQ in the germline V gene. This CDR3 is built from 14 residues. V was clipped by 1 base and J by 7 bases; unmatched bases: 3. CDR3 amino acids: CASSLDRGQYTQYF. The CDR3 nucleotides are TGTGCCAGCAGCTTAGACAGGGGGCAATATACGCAGTATTTT.

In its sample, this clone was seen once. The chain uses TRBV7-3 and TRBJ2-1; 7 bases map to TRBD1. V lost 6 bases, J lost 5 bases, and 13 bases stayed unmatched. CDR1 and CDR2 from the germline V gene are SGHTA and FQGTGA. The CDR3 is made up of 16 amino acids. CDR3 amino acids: CASSSRGSFANNEQFF. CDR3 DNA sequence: TGTGCCAGCAGTTCCAGGGGGTCCTTCGCGAACAATGAGCAGTTCTTC.

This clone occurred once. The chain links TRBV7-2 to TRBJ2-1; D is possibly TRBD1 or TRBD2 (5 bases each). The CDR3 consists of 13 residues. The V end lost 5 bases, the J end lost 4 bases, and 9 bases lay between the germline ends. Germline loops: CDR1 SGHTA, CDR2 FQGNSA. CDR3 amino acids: CASSPGTYNEQFF. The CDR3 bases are TGTGCCAGCAGCCCGGGGACGTACAATGAGCAGTTCTTC. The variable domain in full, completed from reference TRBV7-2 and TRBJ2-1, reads GAGVSQSPSNKVTEKGKDVELRCDPISGHTALYWYRQSLGQGLEFLIYFQGNSAPDKSGLPSDRFSAERTGGSVSTLTIQRTQQEDSAVYLCASSPGTYNEQFFGPGTRLTVL.

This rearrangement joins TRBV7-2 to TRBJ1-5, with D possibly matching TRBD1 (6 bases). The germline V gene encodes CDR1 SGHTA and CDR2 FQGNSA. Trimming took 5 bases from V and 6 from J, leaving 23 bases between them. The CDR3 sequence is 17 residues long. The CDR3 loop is CASSPGGTPPEGQPQHF. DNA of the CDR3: TGTGCCAGCAGCCCTGGGGGGACACCGCCTGAGGGTCAGCCCCAGCATTTT.